A selection of T cell receptor beta chains follows, all from one sample in a study of T cells after yellow fever vaccination. Each CDR3 protein gets one entry after TCRdb re-called the 5' RACE reads with MiXCR. The sample lists 300,000 to 400,000 distinct CDR3 sequences; 12% were seen once. Here the sequenced sample was CD4+ T cells sorted from PBMCs, taken 15 days after the yellow fever booster vaccination. The receptors come from a man between 18 and 29 years old who received the YFV17D yellow fever vaccine. Each CDR3 is given with its conserved first and last residue. The order of the fields is CDR3 length, J gene, D gene, V gene, clone size, CDR3 protein, CDR3 DNA. A D gene is named only where the DNA matches it firmly. Only some rows state a clone size, as once, few, many or a class for expanded clones.

cdr3_length: 11; j_call: TRBJ2-1; d_call: -; v_call: TRBV7-9; clone_size: few; cdr3_aa: CASSFGVEQFF; cdr3_nt: TGTGCCAGCAGCTTTGGCGTTGAGCAGTTCTTC
cdr3_length: 12; j_call: TRBJ1-5; d_call: -; v_call: TRBV27; clone_size: many; cdr3_aa: CASSLRDQPQHF; cdr3_nt: TGTGCCAGCAGTTTACGGGATCAGCCCCAGCATTTT
cdr3_length: 12; j_call: TRBJ2-5; d_call: -; v_call: TRBV2; clone_size: -; cdr3_aa: CASAGQQETQYF; cdr3_nt: TGTGCCAGCGCGGGACAGCAAGAGACCCAGTACTTC
cdr3_length: 15; j_call: TRBJ1-1; d_call: -; v_call: TRBV6-1; clone_size: few; cdr3_aa: CASSEGGAQNTEAFF; cdr3_nt: TGTGCCAGCAGTGAAGGGGGGGCACAGAACACTGAAGCTTTCTTT
cdr3_length: 14; j_call: TRBJ1-5; d_call: TRBD1; v_call: TRBV5-1; clone_size: -; cdr3_aa: CASRRGTADQPQHF; cdr3_nt: TGCGCCAGCAGGCGCGGGACAGCAGATCAGCCCCAGCATTTT
cdr3_length: 14; j_call: TRBJ2-2; d_call: -; v_call: TRBV12-3/TRBV12-4; clone_size: few; cdr3_aa: CASRQGLGTGELFF; cdr3_nt: TGTGCCAGCAGACAGGGTCTCGGCACCGGGGAGCTGTTTTTT
cdr3_length: 16; j_call: TRBJ2-1; d_call: TRBD2; v_call: TRBV5-1; clone_size: many; cdr3_aa: CASSLGRGGIYNEQFF; cdr3_nt: TGCGCCAGCAGCTTGGGTCGGGGAGGGATTTACAATGAGCAGTTCTTC
cdr3_length: 13; j_call: TRBJ2-5; d_call: TRBD2; v_call: TRBV29-1; clone_size: -; cdr3_aa: CSVRTSGGETQYF; cdr3_nt: TGCAGCGTGCGGACTAGCGGCGGGGAGACCCAGTACTTC
cdr3_length: 12; j_call: TRBJ2-5; d_call: -; v_call: TRBV2; clone_size: few; cdr3_aa: CASSDRGGTQYF; cdr3_nt: TGTGCCAGCAGTGACCGGGGTGGGACCCAGTACTTC
cdr3_length: 14; j_call: TRBJ1-4; d_call: -; v_call: TRBV9; clone_size: -; cdr3_aa: CASSPDFSNEKLFF; cdr3_nt: TGTGCCAGCAGCCCGGACTTTTCGAATGAAAAACTGTTTTTT
cdr3_length: 15; j_call: TRBJ2-3; d_call: TRBD2; v_call: TRBV7-2; clone_size: few; cdr3_aa: CASSSLGGEPDTQYF; cdr3_nt: TGTGCCAGCAGCTCCCTGGGGGGGGAGCCAGATACGCAGTATTTT
cdr3_length: 17; j_call: TRBJ2-1; d_call: -; v_call: TRBV5-1; clone_size: -; cdr3_aa: CASSELGGLSSYNEQFF; cdr3_nt: TGCGCCAGCAGCGAACTGGGAGGACTCAGCTCCTACAATGAGCAGTTCTTC
cdr3_length: 14; j_call: TRBJ1-2; d_call: -; v_call: TRBV27; clone_size: -; cdr3_aa: CASSLAPSNYGYTF; cdr3_nt: TGTGCCAGCAGTTTGGCCCCTTCTAACTATGGCTACACCTTC
cdr3_length: 12; j_call: TRBJ2-1; d_call: -; v_call: TRBV4-3; clone_size: few; cdr3_aa: CASSQERGKQFF; cdr3_nt: TGCGCCAGCAGCCAAGAGAGAGGGAAGCAGTTCTTC
cdr3_length: 16; j_call: TRBJ1-2; d_call: -; v_call: TRBV4-3; clone_size: -; cdr3_aa: CASSQEIGRGGATVAF; cdr3_nt: TGCGCCAGCAGCCAAGAAATTGGGCGCGGGGGAGCGACAGTGGCCTTC
cdr3_length: 15; j_call: TRBJ2-7; d_call: TRBD2; v_call: TRBV5-1; clone_size: -; cdr3_aa: CASSALAGGLDEQYF; cdr3_nt: TGCGCCAGCAGCGCACTAGCGGGGGGGCTAGACGAGCAGTACTTC
cdr3_length: 15; j_call: TRBJ2-7; d_call: -; v_call: TRBV4-1; clone_size: -; cdr3_aa: CASSQDWGGSYEQYF; cdr3_nt: TGCGCCAGCAGCCAAGATTGGGGCGGTTCCTACGAGCAGTACTTC
cdr3_length: 12; j_call: TRBJ2-7; d_call: -; v_call: TRBV10-1; clone_size: -; cdr3_aa: CASSEPGYEQYF; cdr3_nt: TGCGCCAGCAGTGAGCCGGGCTACGAGCAGTACTTC
cdr3_length: 15; j_call: TRBJ2-4; d_call: -; v_call: TRBV7-9; clone_size: -; cdr3_aa: CASSLGEVAKNIQYF; cdr3_nt: TGTGCCAGCAGCTTGGGAGAGGTAGCCAAAAACATTCAGTACTTC
cdr3_length: 17; j_call: TRBJ2-1; d_call: -; v_call: TRBV11-2; clone_size: few; cdr3_aa: CASSLPGLGRAEREQFF; cdr3_nt: TGTGCCAGCAGCCTCCCCGGACTGGGCAGGGCTGAGCGTGAGCAGTTCTTC
cdr3_length: 14; j_call: TRBJ1-1; d_call: -; v_call: TRBV18; clone_size: many; cdr3_aa: CASSSSLEGTEAFF; cdr3_nt: TGTGCCAGCTCTTCATCACTGGAGGGAACTGAAGCTTTCTTT
cdr3_length: 10; j_call: TRBJ2-5; d_call: -; v_call: TRBV28; clone_size: few; cdr3_aa: CASAEETQYF; cdr3_nt: TGTGCCAGCGCCGAAGAGACCCAGTACTTC
cdr3_length: 12; j_call: TRBJ2-1; d_call: -; v_call: TRBV6-2/TRBV6-3; clone_size: few; cdr3_aa: CASRGPYNEQFF; cdr3_nt: TGTGCCAGCAGGGGGCCCTACAATGAGCAGTTCTTC
cdr3_length: 15; j_call: TRBJ2-3; d_call: TRBD2; v_call: TRBV24-1; clone_size: few; cdr3_aa: CATSDFGGGSDTQYF; cdr3_nt: TGTGCCACCAGTGATTTCGGGGGGGGTTCAGATACGCAGTATTTT
cdr3_length: 13; j_call: TRBJ2-2; d_call: TRBD1; v_call: TRBV7-2; clone_size: many; cdr3_aa: CASSKDRGGELFF; cdr3_nt: TGTGCCAGCAGCAAGGACAGGGGTGGGGAGCTGTTTTTT
cdr3_length: 13; j_call: TRBJ2-7; d_call: TRBD1; v_call: TRBV29-1; clone_size: many; cdr3_aa: CSALGPTGGEQYF; cdr3_nt: TGCAGCGCCTTGGGGCCCACAGGGGGCGAGCAGTACTTC
cdr3_length: 14; j_call: TRBJ2-7; d_call: TRBD2; v_call: TRBV2; clone_size: -; cdr3_aa: CATGRTSGSYEQYF; cdr3_nt: TGTGCCACCGGCCGGACTAGCGGGAGCTACGAGCAGTACTTC
cdr3_length: 14; j_call: TRBJ1-3; d_call: -; v_call: TRBV18; clone_size: few; cdr3_aa: CASGLYGGGNTIYF; cdr3_nt: TGTGCCAGCGGGCTCTACGGAGGAGGAAACACCATATATTTT
cdr3_length: 13; j_call: TRBJ2-2; d_call: -; v_call: TRBV24-1; clone_size: many; cdr3_aa: CATSAGVTGELFF; cdr3_nt: TGTGCCACCAGTGCGGGGGTTACCGGGGAGCTGTTTTTT
cdr3_length: 14; j_call: TRBJ2-5; d_call: -; v_call: TRBV7-9; clone_size: -; cdr3_aa: CASSWGSTQETQYF; cdr3_nt: TGTGCCAGCAGCTGGGGGAGCACCCAAGAGACCCAGTACTTC
cdr3_length: 14; j_call: TRBJ2-3; d_call: -; v_call: TRBV20-1; clone_size: few; cdr3_aa: CSAEGWLGTDTQYF; cdr3_nt: TGCAGTGCCGAGGGGTGGCTCGGCACAGATACGCAGTATTTT
cdr3_length: 15; j_call: TRBJ2-7; d_call: TRBD2; v_call: TRBV30; clone_size: -; cdr3_aa: CAWSVRGTSSYEQYF; cdr3_nt: TGTGCCTGGAGTGTACGAGGGACTAGCTCCTACGAGCAGTACTTC
cdr3_length: 15; j_call: TRBJ1-5; d_call: -; v_call: TRBV12-3/TRBV12-4; clone_size: few; cdr3_aa: CASSLGGRGYQPQHF; cdr3_nt: TGTGCCAGCAGTTTAGGGGGACGGGGGTATCAGCCCCAGCATTTT
cdr3_length: 16; j_call: TRBJ2-7; d_call: TRBD1; v_call: TRBV11-2; clone_size: few; cdr3_aa: CASSLYVGGQGVEQYF; cdr3_nt: TGTGCCAGCAGCTTATATGTCGGAGGACAGGGCGTCGAGCAGTACTTC
cdr3_length: 15; j_call: TRBJ2-2; d_call: -; v_call: TRBV12-3/TRBV12-4; clone_size: -; cdr3_aa: CASSFGRLNTGELFF; cdr3_nt: TGTGCCAGCAGTTTCGGACGGCTGAACACCGGGGAGCTGTTTTTT
cdr3_length: 15; j_call: TRBJ2-1; d_call: -; v_call: TRBV10-3; clone_size: -; cdr3_aa: CAISVEASSYNEQFF; cdr3_nt: TGTGCCATCAGTGTTGAAGCGAGCTCCTACAATGAGCAGTTCTTC
cdr3_length: 15; j_call: TRBJ2-5; d_call: -; v_call: TRBV19; clone_size: few; cdr3_aa: CASSSGTEALETQYF; cdr3_nt: TGTGCCAGTAGTTCCGGGACCGAGGCATTGGAGACCCAGTACTTC
cdr3_length: 14; j_call: TRBJ2-1; d_call: -; v_call: TRBV5-4; clone_size: -; cdr3_aa: CASSLISRDNEQFF; cdr3_nt: TGTGCCAGCAGCTTGATATCCAGGGACAATGAGCAGTTCTTC
cdr3_length: 13; j_call: TRBJ1-1; d_call: -; v_call: TRBV7-2; clone_size: few; cdr3_aa: CASSFEKNTEAFF; cdr3_nt: TGTGCCAGCAGCTTCGAGAAGAACACTGAAGCTTTCTTT
cdr3_length: 16; j_call: TRBJ1-3; d_call: -; v_call: TRBV12-3/TRBV12-4; clone_size: -; cdr3_aa: CASREGIARSGNTIYF; cdr3_nt: TGTGCCAGCAGGGAGGGAATCGCCCGCTCTGGAAACACCATATATTTT
cdr3_length: 12; j_call: TRBJ2-5; d_call: -; v_call: TRBV6-2/TRBV6-3; clone_size: few; cdr3_aa: CASSYFAETQYF; cdr3_nt: TGTGCCAGCAGTTACTTTGCGGAGACCCAGTACTTC